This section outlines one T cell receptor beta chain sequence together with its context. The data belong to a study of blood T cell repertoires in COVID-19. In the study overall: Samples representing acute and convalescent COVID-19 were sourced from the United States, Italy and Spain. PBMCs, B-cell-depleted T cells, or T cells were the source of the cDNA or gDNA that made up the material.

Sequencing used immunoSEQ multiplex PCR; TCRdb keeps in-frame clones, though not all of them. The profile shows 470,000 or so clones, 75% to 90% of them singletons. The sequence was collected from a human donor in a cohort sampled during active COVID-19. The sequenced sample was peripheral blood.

CDR3 nucleotide sequence: TGTGCCAGCAGCCGAGTGAATGAAGCTTTCTTT. The encoded protein is CASSRVNEAFF. V is TRBV7-9 and J is TRBJ1-1; D gene uncertain. The V gene lost 5 bases and the J gene lost 7 bases, with 8 bases spanning the gap. CDR3 length: 11 residues. The germline CDR1 and CDR2 sequences are SEHNR and FQNEAQ (reference sequence).